This entry concerns a single T cell receptor beta chain. Its antigen remains unidentified. The CDR3 is made up of 15 amino acids. The data were obtained in a study of cytomegalovirus exposure and HLA in healthy donors. Study-level points and caveats: Some public TCRs appeared in many individuals, while most sequences were rare.

The PCR ran on 60 Vbeta and 13 Jbeta primers. Original data processing: A later analysis tallied 87 million or so unique TCR beta chains, approximately 10 million of them shared. Only in-frame clones appear in the TCRdb table, and some are missing; sequencing was by immunoSEQ multiplex PCR. That table furnishes V, J and clone size, whereas the DNA furnished D and trimming. The data hold some 120,000 clones, with 55% to 65% observed a single time. The origin of this receptor is a middle-aged woman in good health and CMV-seropositive. Sequenced: PBMCs. The chain links TRBV21-1 to TRBJ2-5; the table assigns TRBD1, which was not confirmed against the DNA. TRBV21-1 is a recognized pseudogene. CDR3 residues: CASSKGEGAQETQYF. CDR3 in DNA: TGTGCCAGCAGCAAGGGCGAAGGGGCCCAAGAGACCCAGTACTTC.